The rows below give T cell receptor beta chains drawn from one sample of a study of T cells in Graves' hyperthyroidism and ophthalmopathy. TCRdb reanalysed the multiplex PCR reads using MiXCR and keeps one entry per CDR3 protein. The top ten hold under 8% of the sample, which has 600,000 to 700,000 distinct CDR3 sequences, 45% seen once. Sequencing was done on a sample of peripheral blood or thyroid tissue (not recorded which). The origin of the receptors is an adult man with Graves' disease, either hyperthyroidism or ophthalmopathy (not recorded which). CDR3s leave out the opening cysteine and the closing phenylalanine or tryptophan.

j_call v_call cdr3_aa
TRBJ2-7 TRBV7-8 ASRDHEQY
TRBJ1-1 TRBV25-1 ASVAGG
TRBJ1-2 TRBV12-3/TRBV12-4 ASSPAVGSTHYGYT
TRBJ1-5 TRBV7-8 ASSSDADSHYSNQPQH
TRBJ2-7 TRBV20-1 SAKTSSYEQY
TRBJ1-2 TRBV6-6 ASSESWVVG
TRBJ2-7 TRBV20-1 SARFYEQY
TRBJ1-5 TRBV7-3 ASSGTGVNQPQH
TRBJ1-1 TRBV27 ASSSTDRALNTEAF
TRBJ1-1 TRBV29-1 SVEDRGVLDTEAF
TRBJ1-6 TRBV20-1 SAYRALPDSPLH
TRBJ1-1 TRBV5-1 ASSLWTGQSTEAF
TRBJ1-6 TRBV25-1 ASSLRDIGSPLH
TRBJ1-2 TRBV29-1 SVEQTGGYT
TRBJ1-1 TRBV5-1 ASSSSRKGNTEAF
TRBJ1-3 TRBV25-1 ASLDGTASGNTIY
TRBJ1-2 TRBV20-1 SARAGARGYT
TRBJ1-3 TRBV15 ATSSVRQGMGNTIY
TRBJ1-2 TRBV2 ASKSGTSYGYT
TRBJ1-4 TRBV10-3 AIREGGEKLF
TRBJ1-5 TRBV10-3 AISEGQEETQH
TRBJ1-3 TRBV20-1 SARLNSTGNTIY